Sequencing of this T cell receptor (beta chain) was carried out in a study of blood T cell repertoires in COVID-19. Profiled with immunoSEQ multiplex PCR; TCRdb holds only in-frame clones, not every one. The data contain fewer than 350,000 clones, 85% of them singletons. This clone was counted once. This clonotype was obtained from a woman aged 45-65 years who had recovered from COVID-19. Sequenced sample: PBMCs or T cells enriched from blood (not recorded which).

DNA of the CDR3: TGTGCCACCAGTTCCTCAACTGATACGCAGTATTTT. Encoded protein: CATSSSTDTQYF. The rearrangement uses TRBV24-1 and TRBJ2-3; D call uncertain. V lost 6 bases and J 6 bases, leaving 9 bases between the germline ends. Germline V gene lookup returns CDR1 KGHDR and CDR2 SFDVKD. This CDR3 is built from 12 residues.